One and the same sample provided the 12 T cell receptor beta chains below, sequenced in a study of technical replicates of blood from a few donors (dated by TCRdb to 2016 to 2017). To prepare the library, the immunoSEQ multiplex PCR assay was applied. What TCRdb holds here is the immuneACCESS table cut down to in-frame rearrangements. Part of the clones is not present; checked against another copy, under half of the missing clones reflect an unresolved V gene, and the others are unexplained. The table for this sample lists some 80,000 clones; just under 95% of them were counted only once. The ten largest clones take up 0.4% to 0.45% of the sample. Source material: T cells isolated from PBMCs. All receptors derive from a human donor in good health.

The genes are TRBV15 and TRBJ2-5, with TRBD2 as a possible D gene (6 bases). Trimming removed 8 bases at V and 5 bases at J, with 15 bases between. From germline, CDR1 is LNHNV and CDR2 YYDKDF (reference sequence). The CDR3 runs 13 residues. The DNA for the CDR3 is TGTGCCACCCGAGGGAGGCCCCTGGAGACCCAGTACTTC. Translation gives CATRGRPLETQYF. The whole variable domain, filled in from reference TRBV15 and TRBJ2-5, reads DAMVIQNPRYQVTQFGKPVTLSCSQTLNHNVMYWYQQKSSQAPKLLFHYYDKDFNNEADTPDNFQSRRPNTSFCFLDIRSPGLGDTAMYLCATRGRPLETQYFGPGTRLLVL.

This chain uses TRBV25-1 with TRBJ2-3; a possible D gene is TRBD2 (6 bases). Trimming cost V 4 bases and J 3 bases, with 11 bases left between them. The CDR3 has 14 amino acids. Germline V gene lookup returns CDR1 MGHDK and CDR2 SYGVNS. The CDR3 nucleotides read TGTGCCAGCAGTGGGGCCGGGAGTACAGATACGCAGTATTTT. Translation gives CASSGAGSTDTQYF.

The chain links TRBV28 to TRBJ1-1; D remains ambiguous. With 3 bases removed from V and 4 bases from J, the gap between germline ends came to 6 bases. The CDR3 spans 12 residues. Per germline, CDR1 MDHEN and CDR2 SYDVKM. CDR3 protein: CASSLVGTEAFF. CDR3 in DNA: TGTGCCAGCAGTTTGGTCGGCACTGAAGCTTTCTTT.

CDR3 DNA: TGTGCCAGCAGACAGGGGTACAATCAGCCCCAGCATTTT. It yields the protein CASRQGYNQPQHF. The rearrangement joins TRBV6-5 to TRBJ1-5; 7 nucleotides line up with TRBD1. CDR1 MNHEY and CDR2 SVGAGI come from the germline V gene. The CDR3 covers 13 residues. Germline trimming cut 6 bases from V and 3 bases from J; bases unmatched to any gene: 2.

The chain is built from TRBV10-3 and TRBJ2-3; TRBD2 agrees at 7 bases. Trimming removed 2 bases from V and 6 bases from J; junction bases left unmatched: 8. This CDR3 contains 15 residues. Germline lookup yields CDR1 ENHRY and CDR2 SYGVKD. The CDR3 nucleotides are TGTGCCATCAGTGAGGTTCGGGAGGTTACCGATACGCAGTATTTT. Translating it yields CAISEVREVTDTQYF.

The chain carries TRBV4-1 and TRBJ2-7; 11 bases agree with TRBD2. V lost 4 bases to trimming and J lost 0 bases; unmatched junction nucleotides: 8. The CDR3 has 17 residues. The germline V gene has CDR1 MGHRA and CDR2 YSYEKL. CDR3 bases: TGCGCCAGCAGCCTCCGGACTAGCGGGCAGAGCTCCTACGAGCAGTACTTC. Protein: CASSLRTSGQSSYEQYF.

The chain joins TRBV11-2 to TRBJ1-2, with 7 bases matching TRBD1. This CDR3 is built from 16 residues. V shed 4 bases, J shed 4 bases, and the junction held 12 bases outside the gene matches. Per germline, CDR1 SGHAT and CDR2 FQNNGV. CDR3 sequence: CASSSTGTWDSYGYTF. The CDR3 bases are TGTGCCAGCAGCTCTACAGGGACCTGGGACAGCTATGGCTACACCTTC.

This chain links TRBV4-3 with TRBJ2-2; D ambiguous. V was clipped by 1 base and J by 3 bases, with 3 bases between them. Per the germline V gene, CDR1 is LGHNA and CDR2 is YSLEER. CDR3 length equals 13 residues. CDR3 protein: CASSQVYTGELFF. CDR3 nucleotide sequence: TGCGCCAGCAGCCAAGTCTACACCGGGGAGCTGTTTTTT.

The chain carries TRBV4-1 and TRBJ2-3; maybe TRBD2 (6 bases). CDR1 is MGHRA, CDR2 YSYEKL, per germline. This CDR3 is 14 amino acids long. Trimming left V 3 bases short and J 5 bases short, with 12 bases between. CDR3 bases: TGCGCCAGCAGCCAGCCGACTAGGGGAGATACGCAGTATTTT. Encoded protein: CASSQPTRGDTQYF.

The chain joins TRBV4-1 to TRBJ2-3, with 8 positions matching TRBD2. This CDR3 comprises 15 residues. Losses at the gene ends were 3 bases for V and 5 bases for J; bases not matched to a gene: 7. CDR1 MGHRA and CDR2 YSYEKL come from the germline V gene. The DNA for the CDR3 is TGCGCCAGCAGCCAGGAGCGGGAGTTGATAGATACGCAGTATTTT. It translates to CASSQERELIDTQYF.

The V and J genes are TRBV29-1 and TRBJ1-2; 9 bases line up with TRBD1. In germline, CDR1 is SQVTM, CDR2 ANQGSEA. The CDR3 extends over 13 amino acids. After removal of 6 bases from V and 3 bases from J, the junction contained 5 bases not matched to a gene. The CDR3 region is CSVAGQGHYGYTF. In nucleotides, the CDR3 is TGCAGCGTCGCGGGACAGGGCCACTATGGCTACACCTTC. Combining the CDR3 with reference TRBV29-1 and TRBJ1-2 gives the whole variable domain SAVISQKPSRDICQRGTSLTIQCQVDSQVTMMFWYRQQPGQSLTLIATANQGSEATYESGFVIDKFPISRPNLTFSTLTVSNMSPEDSSIYLCSVAGQGHYGYTFGSGTRLTVV.

The rearrangement uses TRBV4-1 and TRBJ2-5; 8 bases fit TRBD1. CDR3 length equals 15 residues. Germline CDR1 is MGHRA and CDR2 is YSYEKL. Trimming removed 2 bases from V and 5 bases from J; junction bases left unmatched: 7. The CDR3, as DNA: TGCGCCAGCAGCCAAAGTTGGCCAGGGGGCGAGACCCAGTACTTC. Its translation: CASSQSWPGGETQYF.